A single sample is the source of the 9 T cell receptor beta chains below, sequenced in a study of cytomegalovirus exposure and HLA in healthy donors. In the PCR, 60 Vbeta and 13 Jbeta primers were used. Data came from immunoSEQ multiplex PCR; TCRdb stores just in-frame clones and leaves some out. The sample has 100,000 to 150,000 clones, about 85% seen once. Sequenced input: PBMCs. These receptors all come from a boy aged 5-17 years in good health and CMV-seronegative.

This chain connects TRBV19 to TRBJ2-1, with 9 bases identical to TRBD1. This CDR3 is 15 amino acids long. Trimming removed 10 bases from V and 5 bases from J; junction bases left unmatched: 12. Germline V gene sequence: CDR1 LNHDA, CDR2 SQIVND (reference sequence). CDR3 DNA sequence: TGTGCCACGGGAACAGGGGGCAATTATAACAATGAGCAGTTCTTC. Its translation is CATGTGGNYNNEQFF. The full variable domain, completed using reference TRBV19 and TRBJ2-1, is DGGITQSPKYLFRKEGQNVTLSCEQNLNHDAMYWYRQDPGQGLRLIYYSQIVNDFQKGDIAEGYSVSREKKESFPLTVTSAQKNPTAFYLCATGTGGNYNNEQFFGPGTRLTVL.

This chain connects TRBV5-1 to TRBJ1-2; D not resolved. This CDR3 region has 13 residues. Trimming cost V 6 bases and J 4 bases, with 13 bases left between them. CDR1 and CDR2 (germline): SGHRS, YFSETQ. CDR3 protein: CASNSGSSYGYTF. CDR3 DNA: TGCGCCAGCAATTCGGGGTCCTCCTATGGCTACACCTTC.

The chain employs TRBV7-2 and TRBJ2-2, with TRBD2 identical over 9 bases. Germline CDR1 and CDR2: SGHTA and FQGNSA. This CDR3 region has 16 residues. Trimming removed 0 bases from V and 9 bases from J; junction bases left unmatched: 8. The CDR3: CASSLANPAGGRELFF. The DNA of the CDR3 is TGTGCCAGCAGCTTAGCGAATCCAGCGGGGGGCCGGGAGCTGTTTTTT.

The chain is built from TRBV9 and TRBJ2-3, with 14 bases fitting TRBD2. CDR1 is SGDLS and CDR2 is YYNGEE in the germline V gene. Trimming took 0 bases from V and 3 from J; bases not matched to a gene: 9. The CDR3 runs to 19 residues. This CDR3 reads CASSVAPLTSGGATDTQYF. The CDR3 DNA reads TGTGCCAGCAGCGTAGCTCCCCTGACTAGCGGGGGGGCAACAGATACGCAGTATTTT.

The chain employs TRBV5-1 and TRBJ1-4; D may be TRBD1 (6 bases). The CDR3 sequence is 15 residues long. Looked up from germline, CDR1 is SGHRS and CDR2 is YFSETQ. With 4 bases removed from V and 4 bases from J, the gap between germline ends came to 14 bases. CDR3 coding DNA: TGCGCCAGCAGCGATGAAGGACAGCGTAATGAAAAACTGTTTTTT. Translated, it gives CASSDEGQRNEKLFF.

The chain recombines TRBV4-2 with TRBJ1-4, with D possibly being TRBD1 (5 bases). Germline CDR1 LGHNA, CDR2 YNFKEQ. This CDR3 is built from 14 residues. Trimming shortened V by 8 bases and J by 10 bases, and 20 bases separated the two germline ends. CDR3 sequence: CASEVRSDQGKLFF. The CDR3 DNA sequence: TGTGCCAGCGAAGTCCGATCCGATCAGGGAAAACTGTTTTTT.

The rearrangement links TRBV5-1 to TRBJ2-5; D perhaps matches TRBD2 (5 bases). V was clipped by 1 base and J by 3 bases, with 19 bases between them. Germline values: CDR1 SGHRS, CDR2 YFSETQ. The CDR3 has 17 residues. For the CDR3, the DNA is TGCGCCAGCAGCTTGTCCCGCTCGACTATGTTTAAAGAGACCCAGTACTTC. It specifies CASSLSRSTMFKETQYF. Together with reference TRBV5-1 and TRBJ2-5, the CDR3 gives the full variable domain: KAGVTQTPRYLIKTRGQQVTLSCSPISGHRSVSWYQQTPGQGLQFLFEYFSETQRNKGNFPGRFSGRQFSNSRSEMNVSTLELGDSALYLCASSLSRSTMFKETQYFGPGTRLLVL.

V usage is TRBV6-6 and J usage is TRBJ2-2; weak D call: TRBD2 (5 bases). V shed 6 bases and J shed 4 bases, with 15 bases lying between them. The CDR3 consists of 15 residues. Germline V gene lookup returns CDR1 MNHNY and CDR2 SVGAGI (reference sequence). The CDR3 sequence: CASSPGRTGTGELFF. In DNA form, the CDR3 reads TGTGCCAGCAGCCCCGGCAGGACTGGCACCGGGGAGCTGTTTTTT.

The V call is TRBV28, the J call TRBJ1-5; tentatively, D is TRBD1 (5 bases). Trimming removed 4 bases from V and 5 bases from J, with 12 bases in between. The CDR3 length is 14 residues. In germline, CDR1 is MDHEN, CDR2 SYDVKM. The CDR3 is CASSSPGSYQPQHF. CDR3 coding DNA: TGTGCCAGCAGTTCTCCAGGGTCGTATCAGCCCCAGCATTTT.